The clone carrying this T cell receptor beta chain has a single count. Between the trimmed V and J ends, which lost 0 bases and 3 bases, there was a span of 6 bases. The CDR3 spans 14 residues. Germline V lookup: CDR1 MNHEY, CDR2 SVGAGI. This sample was taken from a study of OX40 agonist ivuxolimab in advanced cancers. This table comes from immunoSEQ multiplex PCR, and its TCRdb copy is limited to in-frame clones, with some not included. Of approximately 58,000 clones listed, about 82% are singletons. V usage is TRBV6-5 and J usage is TRBJ2-1; D remains ambiguous. The sequence came from an adult with an advanced solid tumor such as melanoma, head and neck, liver or kidney cancer. The sample consisted of CD4+ or CD8+ T cells sorted from blood, taken in a trial of the OX40 agonist ivuxolimab. The CDR3 is CASSYSFSYNEQFF. CDR3 bases: TGTGCCAGCAGTTACTCGTTCAGCTACAATGAGCAGTTCTTC.